This entry is about one TCR beta chain. Its antigen is currently unknown. No DNA is shown, since the ends of the CDR3 on it are uncertain; the CDR3 is the one TCRdb lists. Germline CDR1 reads MNHEY; CDR2 reads SVGEGT. The CDR3 is 13 residues long, counting both termini. The data derive from a study of T cell responses to AZD1222 COVID-19 vaccine. Study-wide points: It was only 6 or 7 AZD1222 recipients who were seropositive at baseline. Sampling captured repertoires only after the peak T cell response. Regions left unmutated in variants are reportedly the target of nearly half of spike-specific TCRs.

Using immunoSEQ multiplex PCR, the repertoire was profiled, and TCRdb retains in-frame clones only, with some absent. The repertoire has some 80,000 clones, 88% of them found once; the top ten carry 10%. This TCR was recovered from an adult who received the MenACWY meningococcal vaccine as a control. The sample in question was peripheral blood, obtained 28 days after the second dose of the MenACWY control vaccine. The chain joins TRBV6-2 or TRBV6-3 to TRBJ2-1. CDR3 sequence reads: CASSSSNLNEQFF.